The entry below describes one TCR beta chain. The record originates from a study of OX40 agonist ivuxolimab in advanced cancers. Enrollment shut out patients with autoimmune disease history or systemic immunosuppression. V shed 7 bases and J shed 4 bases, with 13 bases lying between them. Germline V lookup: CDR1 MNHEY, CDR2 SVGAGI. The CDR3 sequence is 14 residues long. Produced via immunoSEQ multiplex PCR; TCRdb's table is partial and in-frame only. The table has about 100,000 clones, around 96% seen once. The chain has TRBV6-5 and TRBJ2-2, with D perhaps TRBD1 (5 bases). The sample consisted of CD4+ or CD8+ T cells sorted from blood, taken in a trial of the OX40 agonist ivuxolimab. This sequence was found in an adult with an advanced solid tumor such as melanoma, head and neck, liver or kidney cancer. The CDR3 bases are TGTGCCAGCACCGAAAGAGACAGCACCGGGGAGCTGTTTTTT. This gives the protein CASTERDSTGELFF.